Listed below are T cell receptor beta chains from one sample, sequenced in a study of identical twins. MiXCR, run by TCRdb on the 5' RACE reads, gives a single entry per CDR3 protein. The sample consists of hundreds of thousands of distinct CDR3 sequences, roughly 7% of them appearing once. Separately, the same data were catalogued under a study of yellow fever vaccine responses in identical twins.

The source material was memory (CD45RO+) T cells sorted from blood. The source of these receptors is a woman between 18 and 30 years old in good health. Both conserved end residues are part of each CDR3. D genes are given only for firm matches. The size field is filled for only some rows; it gives once, few, many or a size class.

d_call: -
clone_size: many
v_call: TRBV3-1
j_call: TRBJ2-7
cdr3_nt: TGTGCCAGCAGCGATAGAGGGGGACGGACCCTCTACGAGCAGTACTTC
cdr3_aa: CASSDRGGRTLYEQYF

d_call: -
clone_size: -
v_call: TRBV20-1
j_call: TRBJ1-1
cdr3_nt: TGCAGTGCTGGGACCATGGAAGCTTTCTTT
cdr3_aa: CSAGTMEAFF

d_call: TRBD2
clone_size: few
v_call: TRBV7-9
j_call: TRBJ2-7
cdr3_nt: TGTGCCAGCAGCCCAGCCGGGACTATAGTGTACGAGCAGTACTTC
cdr3_aa: CASSPAGTIVYEQYF

d_call: TRBD1
clone_size: few
v_call: TRBV5-5
j_call: TRBJ1-1
cdr3_nt: TGTGCCAGCAACACGGGACAGGGGAGTACTGAAGCTTTCTTT
cdr3_aa: CASNTGQGSTEAFF

d_call: -
clone_size: -
v_call: TRBV27
j_call: TRBJ2-4
cdr3_nt: TGTGCCAGCAGTTTAGGGTCAGGGTCCCCCAAAAACATTCAGTACTTC
cdr3_aa: CASSLGSGSPKNIQYF

d_call: -
clone_size: many
v_call: TRBV12-3/TRBV12-4
j_call: TRBJ1-5
cdr3_nt: TGTGCCAGCAGTTTAGATAATAAAGGGAGTAATCAGCCCCAGCATTTT
cdr3_aa: CASSLDNKGSNQPQHF

d_call: -
clone_size: medium-sized
v_call: TRBV24-1
j_call: TRBJ2-2
cdr3_nt: TGTGCCACGGGGAACACCGGGGAGCTGTTTTTT
cdr3_aa: CATGNTGELFF

d_call: TRBD2
clone_size: few
v_call: TRBV20-1
j_call: TRBJ2-5
cdr3_nt: TGCAGTGCGCTCAGGCGGGGGGTTGGACAAGAGACCCAGTACTTC
cdr3_aa: CSALRRGVGQETQYF

d_call: TRBD1
clone_size: few
v_call: TRBV6-1
j_call: TRBJ1-6
cdr3_nt: TGTGCCAGCAGTACGACAGGGTGGCCCTATAATTCACCCCTCCACTTT
cdr3_aa: CASSTTGWPYNSPLHF

d_call: TRBD2
clone_size: many
v_call: TRBV5-1
j_call: TRBJ2-2
cdr3_nt: TGCGCCAGCAGCTTGGCCCTAGCGGGGTCCGCCGGCGGGGAGCTGTTTTTT
cdr3_aa: CASSLALAGSAGGELFF